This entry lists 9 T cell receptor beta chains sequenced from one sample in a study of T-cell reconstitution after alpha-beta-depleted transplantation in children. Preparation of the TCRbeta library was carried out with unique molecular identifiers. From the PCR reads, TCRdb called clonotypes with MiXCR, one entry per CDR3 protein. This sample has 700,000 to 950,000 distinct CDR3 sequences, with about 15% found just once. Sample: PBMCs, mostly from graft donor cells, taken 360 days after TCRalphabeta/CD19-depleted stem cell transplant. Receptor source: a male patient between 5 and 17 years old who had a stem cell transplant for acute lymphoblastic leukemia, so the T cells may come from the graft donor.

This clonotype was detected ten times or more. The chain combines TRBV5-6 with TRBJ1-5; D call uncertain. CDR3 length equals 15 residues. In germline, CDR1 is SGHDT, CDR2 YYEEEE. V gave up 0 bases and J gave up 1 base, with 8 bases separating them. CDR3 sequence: CASSLDPRSNQPQHF. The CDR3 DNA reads TGTGCCAGCAGCTTGGACCCTCGGAGCAATCAGCCCCAGCATTTT.

CDR3 protein: CASSLAGSPLLGAFF. DNA for the CDR3: TGTGCCAGCAGCTTAGCGGGGTCTCCCCTTCTCGGGGCTTTCTTT. V is TRBV7-6 and J is TRBJ1-1; no reliable D call. This CDR3 has 15 residues. The V and J ends lost 0 bases and 11 bases respectively, with 19 bases between them. Germline CDR1 is SGHVS and CDR2 is FNYEAQ.

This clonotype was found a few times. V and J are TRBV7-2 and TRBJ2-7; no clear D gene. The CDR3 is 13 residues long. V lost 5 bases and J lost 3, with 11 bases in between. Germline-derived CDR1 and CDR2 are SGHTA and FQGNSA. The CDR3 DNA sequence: TGTGCCAGCAGCCCTGACCTTTTCTACGAGCAGTACTTC. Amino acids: CASSPDLFYEQYF.

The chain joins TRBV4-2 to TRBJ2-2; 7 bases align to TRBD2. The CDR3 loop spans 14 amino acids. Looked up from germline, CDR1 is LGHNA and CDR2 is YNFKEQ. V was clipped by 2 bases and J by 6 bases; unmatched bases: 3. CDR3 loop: CASSQSRGAGELFF. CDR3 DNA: TGTGCCAGCAGCCAAAGCCGGGGGGCCGGGGAGCTGTTTTTT.

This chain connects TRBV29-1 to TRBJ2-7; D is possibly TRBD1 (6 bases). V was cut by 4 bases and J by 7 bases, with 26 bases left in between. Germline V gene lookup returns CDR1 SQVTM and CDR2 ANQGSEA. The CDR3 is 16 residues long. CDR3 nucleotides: TGCAGCGTTGGCCGGGAACAGGGATGGAGCCTTTCTGAGCAGTACTTC. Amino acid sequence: CSVGREQGWSLSEQYF.

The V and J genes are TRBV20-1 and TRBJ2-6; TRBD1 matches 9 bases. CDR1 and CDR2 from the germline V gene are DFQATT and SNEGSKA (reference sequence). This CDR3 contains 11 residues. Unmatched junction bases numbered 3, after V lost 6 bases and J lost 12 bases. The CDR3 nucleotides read TGCAGTGCCAGGGACAGGGCCGTCCTGACTTTC. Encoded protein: CSARDRAVLTF.

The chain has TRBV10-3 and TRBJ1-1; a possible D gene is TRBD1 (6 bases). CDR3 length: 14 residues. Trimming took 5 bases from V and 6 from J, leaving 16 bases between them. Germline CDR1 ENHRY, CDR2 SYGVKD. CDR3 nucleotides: TGTGCCATCAGTAGGGGGAATGGGGGTGCTGAAGCTTTCTTT. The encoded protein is CAISRGNGGAEAFF.

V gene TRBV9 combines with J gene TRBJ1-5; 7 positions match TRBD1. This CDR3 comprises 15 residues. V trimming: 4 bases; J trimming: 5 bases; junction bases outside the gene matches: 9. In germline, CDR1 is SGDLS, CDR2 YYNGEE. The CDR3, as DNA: TGTGCCAGCAGCCTCAGGGGGGATTGGGATCAGCCCCAGCATTTT. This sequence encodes CASSLRGDWDQPQHF. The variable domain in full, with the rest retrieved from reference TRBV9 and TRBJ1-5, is DSGVTQTPKHLITATGQRVTLRCSPRSGDLSVYWYQQSLDQGLQFLIQYYNGEERAKGNILERFSAQQFPDLHSELNLSSLELGDSALYFCASSLRGDWDQPQHFGDGTRLSIL.

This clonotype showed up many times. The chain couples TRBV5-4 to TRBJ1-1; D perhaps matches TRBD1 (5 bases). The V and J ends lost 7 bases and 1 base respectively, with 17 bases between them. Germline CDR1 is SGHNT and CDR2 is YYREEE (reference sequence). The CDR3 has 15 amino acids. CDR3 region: CASRIMGGRNTEAFF. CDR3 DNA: TGTGCCAGCCGAATTATGGGGGGTCGGAACACTGAAGCTTTCTTT.